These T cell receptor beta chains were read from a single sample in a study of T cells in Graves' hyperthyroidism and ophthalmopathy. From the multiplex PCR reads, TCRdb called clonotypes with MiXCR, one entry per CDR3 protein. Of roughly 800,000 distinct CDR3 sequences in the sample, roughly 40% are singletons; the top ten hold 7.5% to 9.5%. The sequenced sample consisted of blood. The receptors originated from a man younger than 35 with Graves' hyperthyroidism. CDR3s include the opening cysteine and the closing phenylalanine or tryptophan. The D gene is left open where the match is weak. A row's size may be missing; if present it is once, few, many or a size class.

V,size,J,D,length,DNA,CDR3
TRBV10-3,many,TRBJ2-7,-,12,TGTGCCATCGGGGCGGATTCCTACGAGCAGTACTTC,CAIGADSYEQYF
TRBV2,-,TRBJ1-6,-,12,TGTGCCAGCAGGACAGCGGGATCACCCCTCCACTTC,CASRTAGSPLHF
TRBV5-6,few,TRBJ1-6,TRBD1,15,TGTGCCAGCAGCTTGGGAGACAGGGCTGATTCACCCCTCCACTTT,CASSLGDRADSPLHF
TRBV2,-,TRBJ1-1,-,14,TGTGCCAGCAGTTTGGTGAGCACCAGCACTGAAGCTTTCTTT,CASSLVSTSTEAFF
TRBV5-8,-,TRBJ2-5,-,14,TGTGCCAGCAGCCGCAGTTACGGGCTAGAGACCCAGTACTTC,CASSRSYGLETQYF
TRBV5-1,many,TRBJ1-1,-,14,TGCGCCAGCAGCTTTAGACGTCAGAACACTGAAGCTTTCTTT,CASSFRRQNTEAFF
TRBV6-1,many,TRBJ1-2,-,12,TGTGCCAGCAGCTTCCTCGACGGTGGCTACACCTTC,CASSFLDGGYTF
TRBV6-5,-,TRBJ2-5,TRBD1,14,TGTGCCAGCAGTTACCAGGGGGCTGAAGAGACCCAGTACTTC,CASSYQGAEETQYF
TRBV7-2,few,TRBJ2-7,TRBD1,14,TGTGCCAGCAGCATCGACAGGGGGTACAACGAGCAGTACTTC,CASSIDRGYNEQYF
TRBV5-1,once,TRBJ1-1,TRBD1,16,TGCGCCAGCAGCTTAGGACAGGGGAACATGGACACTGAAGCTTTCTTT,CASSLGQGNMDTEAFF
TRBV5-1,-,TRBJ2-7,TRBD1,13,TGCGCCAGCAGGTGGGACAGGACCTACGAGCAGTACTTC,CASRWDRTYEQYF
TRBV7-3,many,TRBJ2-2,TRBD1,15,TGTGCCAGCAGCTCCGGGACAGGGGTCACCGGGGAGCTGTTTTTT,CASSSGTGVTGELFF
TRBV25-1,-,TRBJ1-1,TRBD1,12,TGTGCTAGTCGGGACAGGCGGACTGAAGCTTTCTTT,CASRDRRTEAFF
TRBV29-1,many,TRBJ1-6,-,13,TGCAGCGTTGATGGGAGGGGCCCTCCCCCCCTCCACTTT,CSVDGRGPPPLHF
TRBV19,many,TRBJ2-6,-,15,TGTGCCAGTAGTATGGGCGGGGGCCGGGCCAACGTCCTGACTTTC,CASSMGGGRANVLTF
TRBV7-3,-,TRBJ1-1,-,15,TGTGCCAGCAGCGAACATCGAGGGGGGAACACTGAAGCTTTCTTT,CASSEHRGGNTEAFF
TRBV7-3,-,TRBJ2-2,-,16,TGTGCCAGCAGCCCCCGCGGGACAGCGAACACCGGGGAGCTGTTTTTT,CASSPRGTANTGELFF
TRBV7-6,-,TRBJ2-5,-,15,TGTGCCAGCAGCCCAGATCCTCGGGGGCGCGAGACCCAGTACTTC,CASSPDPRGRETQYF
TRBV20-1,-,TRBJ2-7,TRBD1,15,TGCAGTGCTAGAGAGGAAACAGGGGGCGAAAACGAGCAGTACTTC,CSAREETGGENEQYF
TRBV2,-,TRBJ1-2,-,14,TGTGCCAGCAAGGGGGGGGAGGAGAACTATGGCTACACCTTC,CASKGGEENYGYTF
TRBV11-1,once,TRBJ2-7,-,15,TGTGCCAGCAGCTTATCCGATAACGACTCAGACGAGCAGTACTTC,CASSLSDNDSDEQYF
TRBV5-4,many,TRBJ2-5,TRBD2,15,TGTGCCAGCAGCCCGCGGACTAGCGGGACAGAGACCCAGTACTTC,CASSPRTSGTETQYF
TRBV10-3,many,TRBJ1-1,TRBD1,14,TGTGCCATCAGTGAGGGGACAGGACGCACTGAAGCTTTCTTT,CAISEGTGRTEAFF
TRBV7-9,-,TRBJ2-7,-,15,TGTGCCAGCTCCCCCGGGGTGGGTAGAACCTACGAGCAGTACTTC,CASSPGVGRTYEQYF
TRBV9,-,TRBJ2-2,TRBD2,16,TGTGCCAGCAGCGTAGAGAGCGGGAGAGTCACCGGGGAGCTGTTTTTT,CASSVESGRVTGELFF
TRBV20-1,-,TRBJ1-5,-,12,TGCAGTGCCGCGGGGGCGCAAGGGACCCAGCATTTT,CSAAGAQGTQHF
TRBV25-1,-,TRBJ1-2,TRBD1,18,TGTGCCAGCAGTGATTATCAGGGACAGGGGGCGTTTGACTATGGCTACACCTTC,CASSDYQGQGAFDYGYTF
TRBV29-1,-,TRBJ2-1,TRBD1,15,TGCAGCGTCAAACAGGGGGAGAGCTCCTACAATGAGCAGTTCTTC,CSVKQGESSYNEQFF
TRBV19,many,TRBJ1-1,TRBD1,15,TGTGCCAGTAGGACCCAGGGGGCAGGTAACACTGAAGCTTTCTTT,CASRTQGAGNTEAFF
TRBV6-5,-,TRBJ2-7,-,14,TGTGCCAGCAGTTACGACGAGCGCGGGTACGAGCAGTACTTC,CASSYDERGYEQYF
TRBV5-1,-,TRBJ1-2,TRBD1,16,TGTGCCAGCAGCCGGGGGGGGACAGGGGGCTTCGATGGCTACACCTTC,CASSRGGTGGFDGYTF
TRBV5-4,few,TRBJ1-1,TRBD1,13,TGTGCCAGCAGCGAGGACAGGCTCACTGAAGCTTTCTTT,CASSEDRLTEAFF